Below are 13 T cell receptor beta chains sequenced from a single sample in a study of beta chain features in type 1 diabetes. Study findings and constraints: Moderate yet significant TCRB CDR3 shortening was seen in Type 1 diabetes patients in all four CD4+ subsets.

Sequencing targeted expressed TCRB transcripts, as all isolated RNA had been reverse transcribed. Method: immunoSEQ multiplex PCR; TCRdb's copy keeps in-frame clones and lacks some. The data show about 370,000 clones, 8% to 10% seen once. Antigen specificity for these receptors is unknown. Material: central memory CD4+ T cells from blood. Receptors originate from a man younger than 40 with type 1 diabetes.

This clone occurred a few times. The chain links TRBV6-5 to TRBJ1-4, with 9 bases lining up with TRBD1. J was trimmed by 8 bases and V by 2 bases; bases with no gene match: 6. Germline values: CDR1 MNHEY, CDR2 SVGAGI. This CDR3 spans 15 amino acids. CDR3 loop: CASSYPRTGDEKLFF. The DNA of the CDR3 is TGTGCCAGCAGTTACCCTAGGACAGGGGACGAAAAACTGTTTTTT.

This clone was picked up a small number of times. The CDR3 region has the DNA TGTGCCAGCAGCCTTATTACGGTCTATGGCTACACCTTC. This gives the protein CASSLITVYGYTF. J is TRBJ1-2 and V is TRBV7-9; D not certain. The V end lost 5 bases, the J end lost 4 bases, and 11 bases lay between the germline ends. Looked up from germline, CDR1 is SEHNR and CDR2 is FQNEAQ (reference sequence). The CDR3 covers 13 residues.

This clone has only a few counts. The gene calls are TRBV11-2 and TRBJ2-5; D might be TRBD1 (5 bases). Trimming pared 3 bases from V and 1 base from J, leaving 6 bases between. This CDR3 has 13 amino acids. Germline V CDR1 and CDR2: SGHAT, FQNNGV. The CDR3 protein is CASSFQGQETQYF. The CDR3 nucleotides are TGTGCCAGCAGCTTTCAGGGCCAAGAGACCCAGTACTTC.

This chain uses TRBV2 with TRBJ2-5; 7 bases are a match to TRBD2. CDR1 and CDR2 from the germline V gene are SNHLY and FYNNEI. CDR3 length equals 12 residues. V lost 6 bases to trimming and J lost 5 bases; unmatched junction nucleotides: 3. The CDR3 DNA reads as TGTGCCAGCAGGGGGGAGGGCGAGACCCAGTACTTC. It yields the protein CASRGEGETQYF.

This clone came up a few times. The chain links TRBV5-1 to TRBJ1-3; 7 bases are a match to TRBD1. This CDR3 contains 14 residues. Germline CDR1 reads SGHRS; CDR2 reads YFSETQ. The J segment lost 3 bases and the V segment lost 4 bases, leaving 4 bases of the junction unmatched. CDR3 loop: CASSGTESGNTIYF. The CDR3 region has the DNA TGCGCCAGCAGCGGGACAGAGAGTGGAAACACCATATATTTT. The full variable domain, rest sourced from reference TRBV5-1 and TRBJ1-3, is KAGVTQTPRYLIKTRGQQVTLSCSPISGHRSVSWYQQTPGQGLQFLFEYFSETQRNKGNFPGRFSGRQFSNSRSEMNVSTLELGDSALYLCASSGTESGNTIYFGEGSWLTVV.

The chain carries TRBV29-1 and TRBJ2-2; D uncertain. CDR1 SQVTM and CDR2 ANQGSEA come from the germline V gene. Trimming took 7 bases from V and 2 from J, leaving 11 bases between them. This CDR3 has 13 amino acids. The CDR3: CSAARFNTGELFF. The CDR3 DNA reads TGCAGCGCCGCCAGGTTTAACACCGGGGAGCTGTTTTTT.

The V call is TRBV19, the J call TRBJ1-5; 7 bases fit TRBD1. Trimming at V came to 8 bases and at J to 5 bases, leaving 9 bases not matched to a gene. Germline V CDR1 and CDR2: LNHDA, SQIVND (reference sequence). This CDR3 contains 14 residues. The CDR3 loop is CASQTGNTYQPQHF. The CDR3, as DNA: TGTGCCAGTCAGACAGGGAACACATATCAGCCCCAGCATTTT.

The chain links TRBV29-1 to TRBJ2-5; no definite D call. The length of the CDR3 is 13 residues. Trimming removed 7 bases at V and 4 bases at J, with 16 bases between. Germline V gene lookup returns CDR1 SQVTM and CDR2 ANQGSEA. CDR3 coding DNA: TGCAGCGCTACCGTGGGCTGGGGAGAGACCCAGTACTTC. It specifies CSATVGWGETQYF.

J is TRBJ2-5 and V is TRBV4-2; D gene ambiguous. Germline lookup yields CDR1 LGHNA and CDR2 YNFKEQ. The CDR3 contains 14 residues. The V gene lost 1 base and the J gene lost 2 bases, with 8 bases spanning the gap. The CDR3 loop is CASSQGAAQETQYF. The CDR3 DNA follows: TGTGCCAGCAGCCAAGGGGCCGCTCAAGAGACCCAGTACTTC.

This clone was seen ten or more times. Other DNA sequences in the same sample also yield this CDR3. The V call is TRBV7-9, the J call TRBJ2-1; the D gene is possibly TRBD2 (5 bases). The V end lost 1 base, the J end lost 3 bases, and 10 bases lay between the germline ends. There are 15 residues in the CDR3. Per germline, CDR1 SEHNR and CDR2 FQNEAQ (reference sequence). CDR3 nucleotide sequence: TGTGCCAGCAGCTTAGGGACTGGAGACTACAATGAGCAGTTCTTC. As protein: CASSLGTGDYNEQFF.

This clone was picked up a small number of times. The J gene is TRBJ2-7, the V gene TRBV10-1; no definite D call. The ends were cut back, 9 bases at V and 6 bases at J, with 18 bases in the middle. The CDR3 runs to 13 residues. Germline lookup yields CDR1 WNHNN and CDR2 SYGVQD (reference sequence). CDR3 in amino acids: CASSKGKHLEQYF. The CDR3 DNA is TGCGCCAGTTCAAAAGGGAAACACCTCGAGCAGTACTTC.

This clone was detected only a few times. The chain is built from TRBV5-1 and TRBJ2-3; either TRBD1 or TRBD2 may supply D (5 bases each). V was pared by 0 bases and J by 2 bases, with 10 bases between. Per germline, CDR1 SGHRS and CDR2 YFSETQ. This CDR3 region has 15 residues. The CDR3 loop reads CASSLGGEYTDTQYF. Here the CDR3 DNA reads TGCGCCAGCAGCTTGGGAGGGGAGTACACAGATACGCAGTATTTT.

This clone was observed a handful of times. This sequence joins TRBV5-1 and TRBJ2-7; TRBD1 might be the D (7 bases). The CDR3 sequence is 14 residues long. Germline assignment: CDR1 SGHRS and CDR2 YFSETQ. Between the trimmed V and J ends, which lost 4 bases and 2 bases, there was a span of 13 bases. DNA for the CDR3: TGCGCCAGCAGCCGGGGGACAGCAACCTACGAGCAGTACTTC. Translated, it gives CASSRGTATYEQYF.